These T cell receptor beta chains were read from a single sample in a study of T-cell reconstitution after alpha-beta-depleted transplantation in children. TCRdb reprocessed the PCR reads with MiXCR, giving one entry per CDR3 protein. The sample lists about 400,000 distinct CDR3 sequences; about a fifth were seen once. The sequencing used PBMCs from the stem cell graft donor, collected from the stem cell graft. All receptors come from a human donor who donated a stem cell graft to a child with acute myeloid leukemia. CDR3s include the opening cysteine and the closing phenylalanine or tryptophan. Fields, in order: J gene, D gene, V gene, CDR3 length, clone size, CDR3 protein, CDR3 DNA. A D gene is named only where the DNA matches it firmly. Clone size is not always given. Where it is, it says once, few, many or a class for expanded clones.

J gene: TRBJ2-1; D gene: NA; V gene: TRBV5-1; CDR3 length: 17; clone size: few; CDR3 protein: CASSLLTLQTPFNEQFF; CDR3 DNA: TGCGCCAGCAGCTTGCTAACCCTCCAGACCCCCTTCAATGAGCAGTTCTTC
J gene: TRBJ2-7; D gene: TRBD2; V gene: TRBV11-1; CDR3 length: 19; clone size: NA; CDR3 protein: CASSSNSGNGGSDSYEQYF; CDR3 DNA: TGTGCCAGCAGCTCAAATAGCGGGAACGGCGGCTCGGACTCCTACGAGCAGTACTTC
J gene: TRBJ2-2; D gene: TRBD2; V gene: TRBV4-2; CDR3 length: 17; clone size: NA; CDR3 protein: CASSQDEAGGSPGELFF; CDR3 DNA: TGTGCCAGCAGCCAAGACGAGGCGGGAGGCTCCCCCGGGGAGCTGTTTTTT
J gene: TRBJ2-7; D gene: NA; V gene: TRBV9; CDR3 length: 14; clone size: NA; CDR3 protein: CASSVDHQNYEQYF; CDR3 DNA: TGTGCCAGCAGCGTAGACCACCAAAACTACGAGCAGTACTTC
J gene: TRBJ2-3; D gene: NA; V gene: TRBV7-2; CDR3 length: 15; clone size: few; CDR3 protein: CASVSGRLPTDTQYF; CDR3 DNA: TGTGCCAGCGTTAGTGGCCGACTACCAACAGATACGCAGTATTTT
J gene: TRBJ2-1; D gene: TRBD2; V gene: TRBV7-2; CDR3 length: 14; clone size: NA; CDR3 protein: CASSSIAGAGEQFF; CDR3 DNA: TGTGCCAGCAGCTCAATAGCGGGGGCGGGTGAGCAGTTCTTC
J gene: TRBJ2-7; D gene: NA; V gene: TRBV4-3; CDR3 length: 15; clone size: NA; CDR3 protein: CASSPSTGITYEQYF; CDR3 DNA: TGCGCCAGCAGCCCGTCGACAGGCATTACCTACGAGCAGTACTTC
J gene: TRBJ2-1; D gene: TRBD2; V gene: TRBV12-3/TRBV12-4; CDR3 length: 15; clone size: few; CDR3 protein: CASSLSGGLGDEQFF; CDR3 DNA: TGTGCCAGCAGTTTAAGCGGGGGGCTAGGGGATGAGCAGTTCTTC
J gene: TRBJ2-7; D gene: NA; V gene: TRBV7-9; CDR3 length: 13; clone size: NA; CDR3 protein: CASSLQGIDEQYF; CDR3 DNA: TGTGCCAGCAGCCTACAGGGCATAGACGAGCAGTACTTC
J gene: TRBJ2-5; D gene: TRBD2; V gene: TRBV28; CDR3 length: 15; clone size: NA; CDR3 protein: CASSSLAGEGETQYF; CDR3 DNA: TGTGCCAGCAGTTCTCTAGCGGGAGAGGGAGAGACCCAGTACTTC
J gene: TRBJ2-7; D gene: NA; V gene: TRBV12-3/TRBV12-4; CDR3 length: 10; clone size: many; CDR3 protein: CAQSGYEQYF; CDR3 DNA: TGTGCCCAAAGTGGTTACGAGCAGTACTTC
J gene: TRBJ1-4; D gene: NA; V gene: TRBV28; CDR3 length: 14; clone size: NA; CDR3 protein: CASSVTSPDEKLFF; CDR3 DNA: TGTGCCAGCAGTGTGACATCGCCTGATGAAAAACTGTTTTTT
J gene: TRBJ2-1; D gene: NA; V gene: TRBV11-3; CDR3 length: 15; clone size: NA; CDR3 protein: CASSLVGTADREQFF; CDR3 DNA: TGTGCCAGCAGCTTAGTAGGGACTGCGGACCGGGAGCAGTTCTTC
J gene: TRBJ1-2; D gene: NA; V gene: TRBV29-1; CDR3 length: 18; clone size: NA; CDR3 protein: CSVEAAGLQSGTNYGYTF; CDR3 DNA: TGCAGCGTTGAAGCGGCAGGGCTGCAATCCGGTACTAACTATGGCTACACCTTC
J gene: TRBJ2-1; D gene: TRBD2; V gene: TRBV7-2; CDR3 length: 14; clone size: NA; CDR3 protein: CASSLLRETNEQFF; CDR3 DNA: TGTGCCAGCAGCTTACTGCGGGAGACCAATGAGCAGTTCTTC
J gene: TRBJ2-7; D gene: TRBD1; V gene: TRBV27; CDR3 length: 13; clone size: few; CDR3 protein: CASSRGQAYEQYF; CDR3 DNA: TGTGCCAGCAGCCGAGGACAGGCCTACGAGCAGTACTTC
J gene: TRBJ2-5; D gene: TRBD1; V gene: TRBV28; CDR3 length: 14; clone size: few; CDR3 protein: CASNRQGRRETQYF; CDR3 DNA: TGTGCCAGCAATAGACAGGGGAGGCGAGAGACCCAGTACTTC
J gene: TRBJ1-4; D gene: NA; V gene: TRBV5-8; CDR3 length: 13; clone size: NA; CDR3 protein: CASSRDMDEKLFF; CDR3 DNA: TGTGCCAGCAGTAGGGACATGGATGAAAAACTGTTTTTT
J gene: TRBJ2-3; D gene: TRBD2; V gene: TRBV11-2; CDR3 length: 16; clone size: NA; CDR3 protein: CASSPTAGAGVDTQYF; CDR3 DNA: TGTGCCAGCAGCCCGACTGCCGGCGCGGGAGTAGATACGCAGTATTTT
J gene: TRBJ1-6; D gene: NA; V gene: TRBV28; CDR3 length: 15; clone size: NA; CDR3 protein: CASTHKSSYNSPLHF; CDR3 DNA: TGTGCCAGCACTCACAAGAGCTCCTATAATTCACCCCTCCACTTT
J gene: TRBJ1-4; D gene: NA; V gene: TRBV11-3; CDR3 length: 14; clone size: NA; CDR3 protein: CASTIGPTNEKLFF; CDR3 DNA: TGTGCCAGCACCATAGGGCCAACTAATGAAAAACTGTTTTTT
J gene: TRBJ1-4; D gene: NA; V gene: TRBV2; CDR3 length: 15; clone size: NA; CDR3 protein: CASSPTGSTNEKLFF; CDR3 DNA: TGTGCCAGCAGCCCCACAGGGTCAACTAATGAAAAACTGTTTTTT
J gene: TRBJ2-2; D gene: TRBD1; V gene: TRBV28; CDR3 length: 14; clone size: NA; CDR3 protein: CASIGDRGMGELFF; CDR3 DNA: TGTGCCAGCATTGGGGACAGGGGAATGGGGGAGCTGTTTTTT
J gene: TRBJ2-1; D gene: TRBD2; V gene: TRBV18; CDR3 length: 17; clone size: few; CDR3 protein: CASSLEAGTTPYNEQFF; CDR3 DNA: TGTGCCAGCTCACTAGAGGCCGGGACTACCCCATACAATGAGCAGTTCTTC
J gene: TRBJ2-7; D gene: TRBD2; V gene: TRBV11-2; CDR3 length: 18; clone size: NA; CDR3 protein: CASSFGTSGLTATYEQYF; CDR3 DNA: TGTGCCAGCAGCTTCGGGACTAGCGGGTTAACGGCCACCTACGAGCAGTACTTC
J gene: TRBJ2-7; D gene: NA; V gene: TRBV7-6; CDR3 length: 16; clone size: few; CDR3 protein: CASSLAPAQSSSEQYF; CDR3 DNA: TGTGCCAGCAGCCTGGCTCCAGCCCAGTCTTCGAGCGAGCAGTACTTC
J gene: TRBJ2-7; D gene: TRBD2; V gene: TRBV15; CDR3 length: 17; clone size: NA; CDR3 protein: CATSRDTSGREAYEQYF; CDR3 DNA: TGTGCCACCAGCAGAGATACTAGCGGGAGAGAGGCCTACGAGCAGTACTTC
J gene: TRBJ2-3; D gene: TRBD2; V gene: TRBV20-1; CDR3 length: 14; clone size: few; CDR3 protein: CSARTSGNVDTQYF; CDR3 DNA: TGCAGTGCTAGGACTAGCGGGAATGTAGATACGCAGTATTTT
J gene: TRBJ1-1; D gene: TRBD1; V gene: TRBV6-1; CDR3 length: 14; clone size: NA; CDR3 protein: CASSPGQGTPEAFF; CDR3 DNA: TGTGCCAGCAGCCCGGGACAGGGGACCCCTGAAGCTTTCTTT
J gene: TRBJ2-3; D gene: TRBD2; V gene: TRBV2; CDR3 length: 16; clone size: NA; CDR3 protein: CASSEYTSGRLDTQYF; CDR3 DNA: TGTGCCAGCAGTGAATATACTAGCGGGAGGTTAGATACGCAGTATTTT
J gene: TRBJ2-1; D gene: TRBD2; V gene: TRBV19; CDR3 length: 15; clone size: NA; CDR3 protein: CASSYGTSGNNEQFF; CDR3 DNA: TGTGCCAGTAGTTACGGGACTAGCGGGAACAATGAGCAGTTCTTC
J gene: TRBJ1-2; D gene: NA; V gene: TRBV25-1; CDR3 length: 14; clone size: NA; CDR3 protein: CASSEPGLGYGYTF; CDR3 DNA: TGTGCCAGCAGTGAGCCAGGGCTGGGCTATGGCTACACCTTC
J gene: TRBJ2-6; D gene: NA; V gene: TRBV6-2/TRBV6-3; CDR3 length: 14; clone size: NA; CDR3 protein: CASSWFSGANVLTF; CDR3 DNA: TGTGCCAGCAGTTGGTTCTCTGGGGCCAACGTCCTGACTTTC
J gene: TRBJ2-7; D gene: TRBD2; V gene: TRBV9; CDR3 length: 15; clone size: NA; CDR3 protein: CASSVAGLVGYEQYF; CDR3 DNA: TGTGCCAGCAGCGTAGCGGGACTAGTGGGCTACGAGCAGTACTTC
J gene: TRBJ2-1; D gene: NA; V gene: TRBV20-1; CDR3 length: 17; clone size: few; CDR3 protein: CSASGYMTPGPLNEQFF; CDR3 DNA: TGCAGTGCGTCGGGGTACATGACCCCGGGACCTCTCAATGAGCAGTTCTTC
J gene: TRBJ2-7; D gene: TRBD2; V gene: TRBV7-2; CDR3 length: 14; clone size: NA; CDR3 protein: CASSPAGTRSEQYF; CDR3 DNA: TGTGCCAGCAGCCCTGCCGGGACTAGAAGCGAGCAGTACTTC
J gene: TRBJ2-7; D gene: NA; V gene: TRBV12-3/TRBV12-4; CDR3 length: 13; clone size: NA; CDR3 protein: CASSFFLAYEQYF; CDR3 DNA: TGTGCCAGCAGTTTTTTCCTTGCCTACGAGCAGTACTTC
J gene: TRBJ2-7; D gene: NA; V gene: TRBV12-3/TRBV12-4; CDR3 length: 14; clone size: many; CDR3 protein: CASSLSGNSYEQYF; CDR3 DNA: TGTGCCAGCAGTTTGTCGGGTAACTCCTACGAGCAGTACTTC
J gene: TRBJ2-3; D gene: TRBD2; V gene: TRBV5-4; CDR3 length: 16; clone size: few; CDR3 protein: CASSHLAGGDADTQYF; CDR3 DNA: TGTGCCAGCAGCCATCTAGCGGGAGGAGACGCAGATACGCAGTATTTT
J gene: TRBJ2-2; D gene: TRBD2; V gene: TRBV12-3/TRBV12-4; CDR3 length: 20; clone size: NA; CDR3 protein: CASSLVPWTSGRLLTGELFF; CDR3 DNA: TGTGCCAGCAGTTTAGTTCCATGGACTAGCGGGAGGTTACTAACCGGGGAGCTGTTTTTT
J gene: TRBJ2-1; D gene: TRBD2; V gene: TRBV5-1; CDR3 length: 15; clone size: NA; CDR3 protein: CASSRGLAGADEQFF; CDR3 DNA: TGCGCCAGCAGCAGGGGACTAGCGGGAGCTGATGAGCAGTTCTTC
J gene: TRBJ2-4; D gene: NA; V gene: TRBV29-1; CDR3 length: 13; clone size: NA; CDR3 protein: CSVEDPTANIQYF; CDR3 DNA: TGCAGCGTTGAAGATCCGACAGCCAACATTCAGTACTTC
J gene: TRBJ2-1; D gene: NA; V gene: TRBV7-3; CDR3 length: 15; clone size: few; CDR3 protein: CASSLIGYSYNEQFF; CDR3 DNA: TGTGCCAGCAGCTTAATAGGGTACTCCTACAATGAGCAGTTCTTC
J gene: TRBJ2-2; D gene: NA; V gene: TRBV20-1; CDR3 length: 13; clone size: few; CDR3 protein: CSARWGATGELFF; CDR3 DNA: TGCAGTGCTAGATGGGGGGCAACCGGGGAGCTGTTTTTT
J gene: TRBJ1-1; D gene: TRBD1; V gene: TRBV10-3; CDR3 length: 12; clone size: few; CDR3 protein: CAIRTGETEAFF; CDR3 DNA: TGTGCCATCAGGACAGGGGAGACTGAAGCTTTCTTT
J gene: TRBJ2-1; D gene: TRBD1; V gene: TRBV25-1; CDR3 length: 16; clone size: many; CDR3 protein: CASSGSRDSYYNEQFF; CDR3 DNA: TGTGCCAGCAGTGGAAGCCGGGACAGCTATTACAATGAGCAGTTCTTC
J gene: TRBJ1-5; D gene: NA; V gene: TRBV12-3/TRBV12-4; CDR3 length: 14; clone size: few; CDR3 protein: CASSNPGGNQPQHF; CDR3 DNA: TGTGCCAGCAGTAACCCCGGAGGGAATCAGCCCCAGCATTTT
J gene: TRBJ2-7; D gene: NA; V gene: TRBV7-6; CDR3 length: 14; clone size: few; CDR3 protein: CASSFGPNGPGQYF; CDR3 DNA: TGTGCCAGCAGCTTCGGGCCAAATGGACCCGGGCAGTACTTC
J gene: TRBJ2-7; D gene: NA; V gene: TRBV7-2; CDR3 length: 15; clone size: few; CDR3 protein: CASSLAKGQSYEQYF; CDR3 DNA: TGTGCCAGCAGCTTAGCGAAGGGACAATCCTACGAGCAGTACTTC